This T cell receptor (beta chain) stems from a study of blood T cell repertoires in COVID-19. The overall study: Samples representing acute and convalescent COVID-19 were sourced from the United States, Italy and Spain.

Some clones are missing from TCRdb's copy, which holds only in-frame ones; the method was immunoSEQ multiplex PCR. This repertoire shows about 300,000 clones, about 91% found once; its top ten account for 1.5% to 2%. V lost 3 bases, J lost 6 bases, and 15 bases lay in between. The CDR3 runs to 15 residues. CDR1 MGHRA and CDR2 YSYEKL come from the germline V gene. Sequencing was carried out using peripheral blood. This sequence originates from a woman in her twenties or thirties with COVID-19, enrolled during active disease. The rearrangement joins TRBV4-1 to TRBJ2-1; possible D gene TRBD2, 7 bases. CDR3 sequence: CASSHPLGGANEQFF. CDR3 sequence (DNA): TGCGCCAGCAGCCACCCCCTGGGGGGGGCCAATGAGCAGTTCTTC.